Following are 18 T cell receptor beta chains from one sample sequenced in a study of T cell repertoires in cytomegalovirus infection. No antigen has been assigned to these receptors. One entry per CDR3 protein results from TCRdb running MiXCR on the reads. The sample gives about 470,000 distinct CDR3 sequences, about 39% of which show up once; about 45% is in the top ten. This material consisted of cultured PBMCs, taken from culture after CMV antigen stimulation. The origin of the receptors is a human donor in good health (CMV status not recorded). Some clones in this sample may be carry-over from other donors' samples.

This clonotype showed up just a few times. V and J are TRBV7-2 and TRBJ1-5; tentatively, D is TRBD1 (6 bases). Trimming took 3 bases from V and 5 from J, leaving 11 bases between them. Germline-derived CDR1 and CDR2 are SGHTA and FQGNSA. The CDR3 runs 14 residues. The DNA for the CDR3 is TGTGCCAGCAGCTTGACCAGGGGCCATCAGCCCCAGCATTTT. Translating gives CASSLTRGHQPQHF.

The chain employs TRBV6-5 and TRBJ1-6; D perhaps matches TRBD1 (5 bases). Germline CDR1 MNHEY, CDR2 SVGAGI. This CDR3 is built from 13 residues. V lost 8 bases and J 7 bases, leaving 12 bases between the germline ends. The CDR3 coding sequence is TGTGCCAGCTCGAGGGGACGCAATTCACCCCTCCACTTT. Translated: CASSRGRNSPLHF.

In its sample, this clonotype was seen a few times. This chain joins TRBV7-9 and TRBJ2-1; 9 bases are shared with TRBD1. Trimming cost V 3 bases and J 5 bases; bases outside gene matches: 5. This CDR3 is built from 15 residues. CDR1 and CDR2 from the germline V gene are SEHNR and FQNEAQ (reference sequence). Here the CDR3 DNA reads TGTGCCAGCAGCTTCCGACAGGGGGGCAACAATGAGCAGTTCTTC. It yields the protein CASSFRQGGNNEQFF.

The CDR3 protein is CASSLGAGLANEQFF. The CDR3 DNA is TGTGCCAGCAGCTTGGGAGCGGGACTCGCCAATGAGCAGTTCTTC. The chain carries TRBV5-4 and TRBJ2-1; 7 positions agree with TRBD2. This CDR3 is 15 amino acids long. Trimming removed 0 bases from V and 6 bases from J; junction bases left unmatched: 6. The germline gives CDR1 SGHNT, CDR2 YYREEE (reference sequence).

The sample holds a few counts of this clonotype. J is TRBJ2-5 and V is TRBV6-6; perhaps TRBD2 as D (6 bases). The CDR3 is 14 residues long. V lost 6 bases, J lost 3 bases, and 14 bases lay in between. Germline-derived CDR1 and CDR2 are MNHNY and SVGAGI (reference sequence). CDR3 residues: CASSKGLTEETQYF. The CDR3 nucleotides read TGTGCCAGCAGCAAGGGACTGACGGAAGAGACCCAGTACTTC.

This clonotype turned up a few times. The chain joins TRBV2 to TRBJ2-3; D remains unclear. Trimming took off 4 bases at V and 3 bases at J, with 5 bases between the two ends. Germline CDR1 reads SNHLY; CDR2 reads FYNNEI. The CDR3 has 12 amino acids. CDR3 residues: CASSGTTDTQYF. The DNA for the CDR3 is TGTGCCAGCAGTGGGACGACAGATACGCAGTATTTT. The full variable domain, with the rest looked up from reference TRBV2 and TRBJ2-3, is EPEVTQTPSHQVTQMGQEVILRCVPISNHLYFYWYRQILGQKVEFLVSFYNNEISEKSEIFDDQFSVERPDGSNFTLKIRSTKLEDSAMYFCASSGTTDTQYFGPGTRLTVL.

The chain uses TRBV7-2 and TRBJ2-3; possibly TRBD1 for D (5 bases). The CDR3 contains 12 residues. Trimming pared 2 bases from V and 8 bases from J, leaving 8 bases between. Germline CDR1 and CDR2: SGHTA and FQGNSA. CDR3 protein: CTSSLIRGTQYF. The CDR3 DNA is TGTACCAGCAGCTTAATTAGGGGTACGCAGTATTTT. Combining the CDR3 with reference TRBV7-2 and TRBJ2-3 gives the whole variable domain GAGVSQSPSNKVTEKGKDVELRCDPISGHTALYWYRQSLGQGLEFLIYFQGNSAPDKSGLPSDRFSAERTGGSVSTLTIQRTQQEDSAVYLCTSSLIRGTQYFGPGTRLTVL.

This clonotype was seen a handful of times. CDR3 sequence (DNA): TGTGCCAGCAGTGAAGGGGTTGGCACAGATACGCAGTATTTT. This codes for CASSEGVGTDTQYF. The rearrangement joins TRBV2 to TRBJ2-3; D is ambiguous. Trimming cost V 1 base and J 1 base, with 6 bases left between them. The CDR3 covers 14 residues. Looked up from germline, CDR1 is SNHLY and CDR2 is FYNNEI.

The chain employs TRBV7-2 and TRBJ2-1, with unresolved D. CDR1 is SGHTA, CDR2 FQGNSA, per germline. This CDR3 is built from 13 residues. Trimming stripped 4 bases from V and 7 bases from J, with 11 bases between. The CDR3 is CASSSRSGNEQFF. The DNA for the CDR3 is TGTGCCAGCAGCTCCAGGTCCGGGAATGAGCAGTTCTTC.

This sequence joins TRBV28 and TRBJ2-7, with 7 bases fitting TRBD2. Germline loops: CDR1 MDHEN, CDR2 SYDVKM. This CDR3 region has 15 residues. With V trimmed by 5 bases and J by 0 bases, 7 bases remained unmatched. CDR3 sequence: CASSTDGRSSYEQYF. CDR3 DNA: TGTGCCAGCAGTACGGACGGGAGGAGCTCCTACGAGCAGTACTTC.

This clonotype was counted between two and nine times. The CDR3 sequence is CALRDPINYGYTF. The CDR3, as DNA: TGTGCCCTCCGGGACCCAATAAACTATGGCTACACCTTC. The chain links TRBV6-2 or TRBV6-3 to TRBJ1-2; a weak D match, TRBD1 (5 bases). Germline V gene lookup returns CDR1 MNHEY and CDR2 SVGEGT. Between the trimmed V and J ends, which lost 11 bases and 2 bases, there was a span of 15 bases. The CDR3 runs 13 residues.

V is TRBV24-1 and J is TRBJ2-3; D unresolved. The germline CDR1 and CDR2 sequences are KGHDR and SFDVKD. The CDR3 totals 15 residues. Trimming took 1 base from V and 5 from J, leaving 12 bases between them. The CDR3 sequence: CATSDFPPLGDTQYF. The CDR3 coding sequence is TGTGCCACCAGTGATTTTCCACCTTTGGGAGATACGCAGTATTTT.

A few counts support this clonotype. V usage is TRBV7-8 and J usage is TRBJ2-7; D is perhaps TRBD1 (6 bases). The CDR3 totals 16 residues. Germline V lookup: CDR1 SGHVS, CDR2 FQNEAQ. Trimming took 5 bases from V and 0 from J, leaving 17 bases between them. Written as DNA, the CDR3 is TGTGCCAGCAGCCCCTGGTTGGAGGACAGCTCCTACGAGCAGTACTTC. It specifies CASSPWLEDSSYEQYF. The entire variable domain, with the rest obtained from reference TRBV7-8 and TRBJ2-7, is as follows: GAGVSQSPRYKVAKRGQDVALRCDPISGHVSLFWYQQALGQGPEFLTYFQNEAQLDKSGLPSDRFFAERPEGSVSTLKIQRTQQEDSAVYLCASSPWLEDSSYEQYFGPGTRLTVT.

This clonotype was found a few times. This CDR3 is CASTRGGGTEAFF. Here the CDR3 DNA reads TGTGCCAGCACCCGAGGGGGGGGCACTGAAGCTTTCTTT. The chain has TRBV6-5 and TRBJ1-1; D might be TRBD1 (6 bases). Germline assignment: CDR1 MNHEY and CDR2 SVGAGI. V dropped 7 bases and J dropped 4 bases, with 13 bases sitting between them. The CDR3 extends over 13 amino acids.

This chain connects TRBV5-1 to TRBJ1-1; TRBD1 aligns across 9 bases. Germline lookup yields CDR1 SGHRS and CDR2 YFSETQ. V trimming: 2 bases; J trimming: 1 base; junction bases outside the gene matches: 12. This CDR3 region has 18 residues. The CDR3 coding sequence is TGCGCCAGCAGCTTCCTTGCACCTCCGGGACAGGGGAACACTGAAGCTTTCTTT. Residues: CASSFLAPPGQGNTEAFF.

This clonotype came up many times. The rearrangement joins TRBV7-2 to TRBJ2-7, with TRBD2 matching 11 bases. The germline CDR1 and CDR2 sequences are SGHTA and FQGNSA. With V trimmed by 1 base and J by 2 bases, 1 base remained unmatched. This CDR3 has 15 residues. The CDR3 nucleotides read TGTGCCAGCAGCTTAGGACTAGCGGGGACCTACGAGCAGTACTTC. Translated, it gives CASSLGLAGTYEQYF.

V gene TRBV29-1 combines with J gene TRBJ1-1, with TRBD1 matching over 8 bases. Germline CDR1 SQVTM, CDR2 ANQGSEA. The CDR3 sequence is 17 residues long. The V segment lost 0 bases and the J segment 6 bases; nucleotides outside the gene matches: 15. CDR3 in amino acids: CSVEDVRVNRGGAEAFF. CDR3 DNA: TGCAGCGTTGAAGATGTGAGGGTAAACAGGGGGGGCGCTGAAGCTTTCTTT.

The gene calls are TRBV11-2 and TRBJ2-2, with D possibly TRBD2 on 7 matching bases. Per the germline V gene, CDR1 is SGHAT and CDR2 is FQNNGV. This CDR3 is built from 15 residues. With 5 bases removed from V and 6 bases from J, the gap between germline ends came to 16 bases. CDR3 sequence reads: CASSLGGGRAGELFF. CDR3 DNA: TGTGCCAGCAGCCTAGGGGGGGGGCGTGCCGGGGAGCTGTTTTTT.